This is a list of T cell receptor beta chains from one sample in a study of blood T cell repertoires in COVID-19. TCRdb keeps only in-frame clones here, not all; method: immunoSEQ multiplex PCR. Among 200,000 to 250,000 clones listed, around 80% were seen once. The sample taken for sequencing was peripheral blood. These receptors originate from a woman in her 70s with acute or convalescent COVID-19. Each CDR3 is given with its conserved first and last residue.

>TRBJ2-6|TRBV11-3
CASSPQGANVLTF
>TRBJ2-2|TRBV5-1
CASSTGTANTGELFF
>TRBJ1-1|TRBV9
CASSAGTVMNTEAFF
>TRBJ2-1|TRBV6-1
CASSESSGYNEQFF
>TRBJ1-2|TRBV28
CASSLEMGGHYGYTF
>TRBJ2-1|TRBV10-1
CASSEPGLAGGNEQFF
>TRBJ1-1|TRBV18
CASSPVRDSGEAFF
>TRBJ2-2|TRBV7-3
CASSLSGNTGELFF
>TRBJ1-2|TRBV6-1
CASSEMSGGAFGYTF
>TRBJ2-7|TRBV5-1
CASSLASASGWGEQYF
>TRBJ1-3|TRBV28
CATLRAGATPSGNTIYF
>TRBJ1-1|TRBV27
CASSFSGRVNTEAFF
>TRBJ2-1|TRBV12-3/TRBV12-4
CASKLSYNEQFF
>TRBJ1-2|TRBV5-6
CASSPSTGADYGYTF
>TRBJ2-5|TRBV18
CASSPGTSGNQPQYF
>TRBJ1-1|TRBV29-1
CSALGEATEAFF
>TRBJ2-5|TRBV24-1
CATSDPRRGQETQYF
>TRBJ2-7|TRBV9
CASSPGVLAGEQYF
>TRBJ2-1|TRBV30
CAWTTYNEQFF
>TRBJ2-3|TRBV28
CASSLYPGAGTTDTQYF
>TRBJ2-1|TRBV5-1
CASSRPYRGSSYNEQFF
>TRBJ2-1|TRBV7-9
CASSPRGAGGYNEQFF
>TRBJ2-2|TRBV14
CASSQEVGDPSTGELFF
>TRBJ1-5|TRBV6-5
CASSSGTGGHQPQHF
>TRBJ1-5|TRBV6-6
CASSYSRRNSNQPQHF
>TRBJ2-1|TRBV7-2
CASSRRRTSGYNEQFF
>TRBJ1-5|TRBV30
CAWSGIERQPQHF
>TRBJ2-7|TRBV7-2
CASSRTGGYEQYF
>TRBJ2-3|TRBV10-3
CAISPGRSTDTQYF
>TRBJ2-7|TRBV10-3
CAISWDTTTEQYF
>TRBJ2-7|TRBV15
CATSSGGSGYEQYF
>TRBJ1-1|TRBV6-5
CASSSGLDGTEAFF
>TRBJ2-1|TRBV20-1
CSAKGRNEQFF
>TRBJ2-3|TRBV7-2
CASSFRLEAPSTDTQYF
>TRBJ1-1|TRBV18
CASSPFGQGANMNTEAFF
>TRBJ2-7|TRBV6-4
CASGGHSYEQYF
>TRBJ2-7|TRBV30
CAWSGTSPSYEQYF
>TRBJ1-2|TRBV7-2
CASSQMGTGTNYGYTF
>TRBJ2-5|TRBV4-1
CASSQVGQGAPETQYF
>TRBJ2-5|TRBV28
CASSYAGQLQETQYF
>TRBJ2-5|TRBV4-2
CASSQDSSGSSAETQYF
>TRBJ1-6|TRBV9
CASSVATVNSPLHF
>TRBJ2-5|TRBV28
CASSSDRVKETQYF
>TRBJ2-1|TRBV11-3
CASSLGLAGEPFNEQFF
>TRBJ2-7|TRBV7-6
CASSLGVGAGSYEQYF
>TRBJ1-1|TRBV7-9
CASSLWLDSTEAFF
>TRBJ2-5|TRBV28
CASSFPQGVQETQYF
>TRBJ1-5|TRBV27
CASRDGPGGGNQPQHF
>TRBJ2-7|TRBV5-1
CASSSAGVDEQYF
>TRBJ2-7|TRBV7-2
CASSSYRGHIYEQYF
>TRBJ1-5|TRBV6-5
CASSINRASNQPQHF
>TRBJ1-2|TRBV6-1
CASSEEGQLNYGYTF
>TRBJ2-1|TRBV24-1
CAHRVIQGVKAYNEQFF
>TRBJ2-3|TRBV10-3
CAISESLAGDQDTQYF
>TRBJ2-1|TRBV7-9
CASSLTSVGNEQFF